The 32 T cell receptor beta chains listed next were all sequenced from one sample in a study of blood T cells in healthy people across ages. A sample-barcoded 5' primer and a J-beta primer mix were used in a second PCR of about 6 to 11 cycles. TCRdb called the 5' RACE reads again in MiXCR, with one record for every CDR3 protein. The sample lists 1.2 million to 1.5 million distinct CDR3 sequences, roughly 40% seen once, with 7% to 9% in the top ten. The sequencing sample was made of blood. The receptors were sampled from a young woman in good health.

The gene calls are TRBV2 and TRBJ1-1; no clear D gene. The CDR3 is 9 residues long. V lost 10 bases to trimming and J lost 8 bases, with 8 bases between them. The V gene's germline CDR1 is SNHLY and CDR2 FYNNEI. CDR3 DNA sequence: TGTGCCACCTCCTCGGAAGCTTTCTTT. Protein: CATSSEAFF. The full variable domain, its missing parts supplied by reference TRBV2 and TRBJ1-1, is EPEVTQTPSHQVTQMGQEVILRCVPISNHLYFYWYRQILGQKVEFLVSFYNNEISEKSEIFDDQFSVERPDGSNFTLKIRSTKLEDSAMYFCATSSEAFFGQGTRLTVV.

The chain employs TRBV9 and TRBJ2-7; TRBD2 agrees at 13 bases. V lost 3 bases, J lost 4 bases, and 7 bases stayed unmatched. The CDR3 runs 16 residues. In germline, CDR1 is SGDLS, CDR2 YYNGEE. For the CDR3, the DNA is TGTGCCAGCAGCGCGGGGACTAGCGGGACGAGTTACGAGCAGTACTTC. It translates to CASSAGTSGTSYEQYF.

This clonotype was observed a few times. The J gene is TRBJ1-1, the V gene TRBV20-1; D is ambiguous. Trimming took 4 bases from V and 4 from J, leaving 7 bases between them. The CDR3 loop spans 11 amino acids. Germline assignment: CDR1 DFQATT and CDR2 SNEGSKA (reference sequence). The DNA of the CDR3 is TGCAGTGCTATATACAGCACTGAAGCTTTCTTT. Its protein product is CSAIYSTEAFF.

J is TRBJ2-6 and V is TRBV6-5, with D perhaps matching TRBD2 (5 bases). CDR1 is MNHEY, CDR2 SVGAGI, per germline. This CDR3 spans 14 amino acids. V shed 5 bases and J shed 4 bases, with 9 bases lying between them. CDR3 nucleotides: TGTGCCAGCAGTATAACGGGGGGGGCCAACGTCCTGACTTTC. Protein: CASSITGGANVLTF.

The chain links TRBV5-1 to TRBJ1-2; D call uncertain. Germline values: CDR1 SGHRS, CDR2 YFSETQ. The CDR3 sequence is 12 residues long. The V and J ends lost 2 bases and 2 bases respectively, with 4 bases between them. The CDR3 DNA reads TGCGCCAGCAGCTTCAACAACTATGGCTACACCTTC. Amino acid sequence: CASSFNNYGYTF.

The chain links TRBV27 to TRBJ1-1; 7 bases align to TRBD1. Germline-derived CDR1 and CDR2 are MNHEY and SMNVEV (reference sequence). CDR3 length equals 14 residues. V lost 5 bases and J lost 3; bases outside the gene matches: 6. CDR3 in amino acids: CASSPQGGHTEAFF. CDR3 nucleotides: TGTGCCAGCAGTCCGCAGGGGGGTCACACTGAAGCTTTCTTT.

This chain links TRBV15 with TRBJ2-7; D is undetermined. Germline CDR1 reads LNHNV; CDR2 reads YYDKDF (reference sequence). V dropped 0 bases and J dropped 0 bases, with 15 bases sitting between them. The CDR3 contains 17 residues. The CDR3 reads CATSRDLATWGSYEQYF. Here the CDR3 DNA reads TGTGCCACCAGCAGAGATCTGGCTACCTGGGGCTCCTACGAGCAGTACTTC.

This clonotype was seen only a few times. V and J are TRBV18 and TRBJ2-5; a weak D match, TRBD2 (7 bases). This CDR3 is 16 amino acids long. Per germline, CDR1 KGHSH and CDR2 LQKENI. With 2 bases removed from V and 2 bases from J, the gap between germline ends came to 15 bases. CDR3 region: CASSPKRAGQQETQYF. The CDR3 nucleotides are TGTGCCAGCTCACCAAAACGAGCGGGACAACAAGAGACCCAGTACTTC.

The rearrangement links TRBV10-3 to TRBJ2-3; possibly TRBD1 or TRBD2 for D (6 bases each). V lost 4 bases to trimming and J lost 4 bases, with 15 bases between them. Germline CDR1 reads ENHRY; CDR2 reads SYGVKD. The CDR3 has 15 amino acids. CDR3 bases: TGTGCCATCAGTGGTGGAGGGGGAGGCCCAGATACGCAGTATTTT. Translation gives CAISGGGGGPDTQYF.

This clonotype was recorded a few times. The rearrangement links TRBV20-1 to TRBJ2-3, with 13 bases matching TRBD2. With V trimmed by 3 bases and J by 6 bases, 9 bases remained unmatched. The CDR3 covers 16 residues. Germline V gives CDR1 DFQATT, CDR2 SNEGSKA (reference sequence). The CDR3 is CSASLPGLAGLDTQYF. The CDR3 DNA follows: TGCAGTGCTAGCCTACCGGGACTAGCGGGGTTGGATACGCAGTATTTT.

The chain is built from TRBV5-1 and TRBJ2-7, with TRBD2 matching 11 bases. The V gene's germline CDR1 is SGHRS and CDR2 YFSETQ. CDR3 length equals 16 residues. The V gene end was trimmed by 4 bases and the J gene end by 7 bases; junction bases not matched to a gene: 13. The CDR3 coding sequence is TGCGCCAGCAGCGCCGGGACTAGCGGAATTCTGGGGGAGCAGTACTTC. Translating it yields CASSAGTSGILGEQYF. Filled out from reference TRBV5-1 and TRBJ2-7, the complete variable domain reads KAGVTQTPRYLIKTRGQQVTLSCSPISGHRSVSWYQQTPGQGLQFLFEYFSETQRNKGNFPGRFSGRQFSNSRSEMNVSTLELGDSALYLCASSAGTSGILGEQYFGPGTRLTVT.

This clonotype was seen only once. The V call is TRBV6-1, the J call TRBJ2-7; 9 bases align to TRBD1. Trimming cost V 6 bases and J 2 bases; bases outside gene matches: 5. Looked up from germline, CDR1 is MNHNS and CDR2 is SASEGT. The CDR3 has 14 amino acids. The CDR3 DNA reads TGTGCCAGCAGCGGGACAGGGAGAACCTACGAGCAGTACTTC. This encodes CASSGTGRTYEQYF.

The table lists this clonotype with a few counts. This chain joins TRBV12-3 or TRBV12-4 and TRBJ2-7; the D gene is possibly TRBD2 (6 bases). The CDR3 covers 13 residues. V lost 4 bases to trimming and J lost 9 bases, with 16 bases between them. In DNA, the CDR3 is TGTGCCAGCAGTTCCCGGGACTCAGGCACGCAGTACTTC. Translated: CASSSRDSGTQYF.

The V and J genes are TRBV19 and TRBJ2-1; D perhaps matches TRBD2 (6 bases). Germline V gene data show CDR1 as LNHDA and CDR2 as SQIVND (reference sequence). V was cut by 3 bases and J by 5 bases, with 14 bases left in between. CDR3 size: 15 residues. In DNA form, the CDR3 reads TGTGCCAGTAGTATCTTAGTCGGGAGTCACAATGAGCAGTTCTTC. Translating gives CASSILVGSHNEQFF.

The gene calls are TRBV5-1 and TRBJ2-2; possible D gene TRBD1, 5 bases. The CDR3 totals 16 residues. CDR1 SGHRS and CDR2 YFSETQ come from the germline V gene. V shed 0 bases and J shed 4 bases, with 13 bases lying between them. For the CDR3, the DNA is TGCGCCAGCAGCTTGGCAGGGTCCGTGGGCACCGGGGAGCTGTTTTTT. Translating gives CASSLAGSVGTGELFF.

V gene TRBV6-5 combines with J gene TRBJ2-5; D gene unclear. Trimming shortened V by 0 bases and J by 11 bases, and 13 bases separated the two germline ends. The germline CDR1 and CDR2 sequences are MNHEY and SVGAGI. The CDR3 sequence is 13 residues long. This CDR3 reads CASSYSRISEQYF. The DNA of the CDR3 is TGTGCCAGCAGTTACTCGAGGATCAGTGAGCAGTACTTC.

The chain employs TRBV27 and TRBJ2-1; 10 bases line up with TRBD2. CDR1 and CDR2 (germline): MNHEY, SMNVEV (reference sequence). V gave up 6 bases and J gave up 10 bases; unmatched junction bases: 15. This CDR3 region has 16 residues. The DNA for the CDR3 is TGTGCCAGCAGCCAAAGGCTAGCGGGGGTTGATAACGAGCAGTTCTTC. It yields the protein CASSQRLAGVDNEQFF.

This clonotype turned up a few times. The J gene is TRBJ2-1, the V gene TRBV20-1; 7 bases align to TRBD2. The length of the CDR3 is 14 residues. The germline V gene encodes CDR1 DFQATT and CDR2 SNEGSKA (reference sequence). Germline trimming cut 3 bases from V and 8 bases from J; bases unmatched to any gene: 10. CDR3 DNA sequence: TGCAGTGCTAGTCGGTCTAGCGGAGGGGATGAGCAGTTCTTC. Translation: CSASRSSGGDEQFF.

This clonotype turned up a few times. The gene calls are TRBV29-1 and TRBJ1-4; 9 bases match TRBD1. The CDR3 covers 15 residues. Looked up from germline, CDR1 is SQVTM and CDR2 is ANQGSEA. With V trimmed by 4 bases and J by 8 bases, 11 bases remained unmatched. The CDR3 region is CSVGGPTGGQEKLFF. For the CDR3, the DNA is TGCAGCGTTGGGGGGCCGACAGGGGGACAGGAAAAACTGTTTTTT.

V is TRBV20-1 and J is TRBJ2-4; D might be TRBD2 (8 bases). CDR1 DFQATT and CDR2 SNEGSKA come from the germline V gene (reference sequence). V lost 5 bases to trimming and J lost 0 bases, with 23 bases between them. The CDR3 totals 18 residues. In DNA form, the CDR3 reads TGCAGTGCTTCGGGGGGGCAGGGGGTTTCTTTAGCCAAAAACATTCAGTACTTC. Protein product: CSASGGQGVSLAKNIQYF.

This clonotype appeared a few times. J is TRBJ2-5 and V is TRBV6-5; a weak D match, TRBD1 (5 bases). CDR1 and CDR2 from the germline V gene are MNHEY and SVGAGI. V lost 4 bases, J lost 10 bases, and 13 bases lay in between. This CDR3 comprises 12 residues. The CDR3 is CASSFGQSVQYF. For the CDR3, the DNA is TGTGCCAGCAGTTTCGGACAATCAGTCCAGTACTTC.

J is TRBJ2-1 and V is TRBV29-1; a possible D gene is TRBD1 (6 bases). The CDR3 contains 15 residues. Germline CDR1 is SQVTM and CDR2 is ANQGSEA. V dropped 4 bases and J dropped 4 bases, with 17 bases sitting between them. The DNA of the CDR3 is TGCAGCGTTGGGGGGCAAGAAAGCCTTTACAATGAGCAGTTCTTC. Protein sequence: CSVGGQESLYNEQFF.

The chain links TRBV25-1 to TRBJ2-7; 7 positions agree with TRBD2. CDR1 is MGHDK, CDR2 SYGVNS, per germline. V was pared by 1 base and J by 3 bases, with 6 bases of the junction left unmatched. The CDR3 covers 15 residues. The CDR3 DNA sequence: TGTGCCAGCAGTGAATGGGGCGGGAGCGGCTACGAGCAGTACTTC. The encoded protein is CASSEWGGSGYEQYF.

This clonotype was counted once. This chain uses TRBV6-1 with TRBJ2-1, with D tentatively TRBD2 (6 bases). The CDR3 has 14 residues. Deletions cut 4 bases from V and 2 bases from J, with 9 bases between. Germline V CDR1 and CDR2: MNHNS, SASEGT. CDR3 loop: CASSGLGTYNEQFF. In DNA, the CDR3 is TGTGCCAGCAGTGGACTAGGGACCTACAATGAGCAGTTCTTC.

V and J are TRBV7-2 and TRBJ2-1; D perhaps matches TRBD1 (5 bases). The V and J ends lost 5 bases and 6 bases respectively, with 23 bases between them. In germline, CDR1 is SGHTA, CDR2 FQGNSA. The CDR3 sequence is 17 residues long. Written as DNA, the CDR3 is TGTGCCAGCAGCCCGAGACTGGGGCGGCCCTCCCCCAATGAGCAGTTCTTC. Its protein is CASSPRLGRPSPNEQFF.

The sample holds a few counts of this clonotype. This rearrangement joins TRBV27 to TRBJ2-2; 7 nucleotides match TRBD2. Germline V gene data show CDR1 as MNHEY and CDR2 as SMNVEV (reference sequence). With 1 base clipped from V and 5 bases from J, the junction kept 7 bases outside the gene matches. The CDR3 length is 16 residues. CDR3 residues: CASSLYAQGGTGELFF. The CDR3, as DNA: TGTGCCAGCAGTTTATATGCCCAGGGAGGGACCGGGGAGCTGTTTTTT.

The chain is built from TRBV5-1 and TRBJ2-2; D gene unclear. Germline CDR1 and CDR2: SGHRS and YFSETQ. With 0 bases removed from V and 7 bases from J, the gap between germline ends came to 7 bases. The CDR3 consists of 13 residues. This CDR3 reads CASSLERGGELFF. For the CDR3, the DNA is TGCGCCAGCAGCTTGGAGCGCGGCGGGGAGCTGTTTTTT.

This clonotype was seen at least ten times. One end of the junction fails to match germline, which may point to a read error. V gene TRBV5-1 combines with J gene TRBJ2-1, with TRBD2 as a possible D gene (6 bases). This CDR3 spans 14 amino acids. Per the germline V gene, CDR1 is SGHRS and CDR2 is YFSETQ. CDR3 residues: CASSLGQGGDEQFF. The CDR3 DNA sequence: TGTGCCAGCAGTTTAGGGCAGGGAGGCGATGAGCAGTTCTTC.

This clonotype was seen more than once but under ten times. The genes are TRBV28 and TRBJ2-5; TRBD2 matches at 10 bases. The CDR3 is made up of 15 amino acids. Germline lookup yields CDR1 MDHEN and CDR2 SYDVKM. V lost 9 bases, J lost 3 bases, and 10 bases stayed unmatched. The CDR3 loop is CASEPGLAHKETQYF. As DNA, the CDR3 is TGTGCCAGTGAGCCGGGACTAGCGCACAAAGAGACCCAGTACTTC.

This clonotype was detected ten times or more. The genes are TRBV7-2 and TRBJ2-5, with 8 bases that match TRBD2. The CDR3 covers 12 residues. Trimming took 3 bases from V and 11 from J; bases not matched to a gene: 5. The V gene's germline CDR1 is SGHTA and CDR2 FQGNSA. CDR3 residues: CASSFRTSTQYF. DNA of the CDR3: TGTGCCAGCAGCTTTAGGACTAGCACACAGTACTTC.

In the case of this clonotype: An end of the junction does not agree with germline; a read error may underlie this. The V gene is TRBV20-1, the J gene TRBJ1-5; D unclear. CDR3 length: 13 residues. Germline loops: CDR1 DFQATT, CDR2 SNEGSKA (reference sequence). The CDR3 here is CSAGAAANQPRHF. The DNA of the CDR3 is TGCAGTGCTGGCGCGGCCGCGAATCAGCCCCGGCATTTT.

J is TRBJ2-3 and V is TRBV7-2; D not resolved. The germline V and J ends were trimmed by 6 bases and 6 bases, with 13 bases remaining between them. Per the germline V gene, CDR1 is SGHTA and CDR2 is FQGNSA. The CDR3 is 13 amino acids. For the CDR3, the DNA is TGTGCCAGCAGTGCTGGACCAAGCGATACGCAGTATTTT. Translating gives CASSAGPSDTQYF.